This TCR beta chain was observed in a study of cytomegalovirus exposure and HLA in healthy donors. Germline CDR1 SGHRS, CDR2 YFSETQ. The CDR3 length is 14 residues. With V trimmed by 4 bases and J by 6 bases, 9 bases remained unmatched. Vbeta (60) and Jbeta (13) primers were used in the PCR. Method: immunoSEQ multiplex PCR; TCRdb's copy keeps in-frame clones and lacks some. The sample's table shows 200,000 or so clones. Study-level results: Accurate prediction of HLA-A and HLA-B alleles (for most subjects) was reportedly achieved from TCR beta sequences. Some V segments (TRBV6-2 and TRBV6-3 among them) were excluded as indistinguishable.

Concerning this clone: Its antigen remains unknown.

The specimen sequenced was PBMCs. The V and J genes are TRBV5-1 and TRBJ1-2, with 7 bases lining up with TRBD1. The clonotype comes from a girl aged 2-10 years in good health and CMV-seropositive. The CDR3 DNA sequence: TGCGCCAGCAGCATCCCCAGGGGGTTCGATGGCTACACCTTC. It yields the protein CASSIPRGFDGYTF.